The clone carrying this TCR beta chain showed up just a few times. Its antigen remains unidentified. Time point here: persistent/refractory GD, antithyroid drugs over 5 years with positive TRAb. The authors made the TCR library using RNA they extracted from PBMCs. The CDR3 sequence is 15 residues long. Between the trimmed V and J ends, which lost 10 bases and 4 bases, there was a span of 17 bases. Per germline, CDR1 SEHNR and CDR2 FQNEAQ (reference sequence). This record comes from a study of regulatory T cells in long-lasting Graves disease. The authors built TCR beta libraries using iRepertoire HTBI primers and Arm-PCR of CDR3 regions. TCRdb re-called the multiplex PCR reads with MiXCR, one entry per CDR3 protein. This table has a few hundred thousand distinct CDR3 sequences, under 25% appearing once. Overall study findings and caveats: Persistent disease preferred TRBV28, TRBJ1-2 and TRBJ2-5. Persistent patients had a count of shared public clonotypes (about 2,700) that exceeded that of new patients (approximately 1,000).

Material: peripheral blood mononuclear cells (PBMCs), obtained when the disease was refractory, from a patient treated with antithyroid drugs. The TCR sequence derives from a female donor with Graves disease. This chain connects TRBV7-9 to TRBJ1-6; D is uncertain. DNA for the CDR3: TGTGCCACCGGGGAACGGACGGATTATAATTCACCCCTCCACTTT. Residues: CATGERTDYNSPLHF.